The source of this TCR beta chain is a study of blood T cell repertoires in COVID-19. Whole-study context: COVID-19 samples collected from the United States, Italy and Spain covered acute and convalescent phases. Sample material is recorded as cDNA or gDNA derived from T cells, B-cell-depleted T cells, or PBMCs.

Looked up from germline, CDR1 is MDHEN and CDR2 is SYDVKM. This CDR3 is 14 amino acids long. Between the trimmed V and J ends, which lost 7 bases and 4 bases, there was a span of 14 bases. Authors' methods: Amplified reference gene primers provided the basis for estimating nucleated cell counts. Measured with immunoSEQ multiplex PCR; TCRdb has only the in-frame clones, and not every one. That table supplies the V and J calls and clone size; D and trimming were determined from the DNA. Of 160,000 or so clones listed, over 80% are singletons. Sequencing was performed on peripheral blood. The chain combines TRBV28 with TRBJ1-3, with a tentative D call TRBD1 (6 bases). The sequence was obtained from a woman between 65 and 79 years old with acute or convalescent COVID-19. CDR3 DNA: TGTGCCAGCACCCTAACAGGGAAAGGAAACACCATATATTTT. This gives the protein CASTLTGKGNTIYF.